This T cell receptor beta chain is from a study of T cells after yellow fever vaccination. General study results and limits: Clonotype sharing between CD4 and CD8 compartments was small.

5'RACE template switching added a universal primer site and UMIs to TCR cDNA. TCRdb re-called the 5' RACE reads with MiXCR, one entry per CDR3 protein. The repertoire consists of approximately 250,000 distinct CDR3 sequences, with 5.5% to 8.5% occurring once and the leading ten covering around 1.1%. This clonotype turned up a few times. Its specificity is not known. After removal of 3 bases from V and 5 bases from J, the junction contained 8 bases not matched to a gene. Germline lookup yields CDR1 SGHAT and CDR2 FQNNGV. The CDR3 contains 15 residues. This TCR came from a man younger than 45 who received the YFV17D yellow fever vaccine. The gene calls are TRBV11-2 and TRBJ2-7; TRBD1 matches at 9 bases. The source was CD4+ T cells sorted from PBMCs, collected on the day of the yellow fever booster vaccination. The CDR3 nucleotides read TGTGCCAGCAGCTTGGGGACAGGGTCTTTTCACGAGCAGTACTTC. Its translation is CASSLGTGSFHEQYF.